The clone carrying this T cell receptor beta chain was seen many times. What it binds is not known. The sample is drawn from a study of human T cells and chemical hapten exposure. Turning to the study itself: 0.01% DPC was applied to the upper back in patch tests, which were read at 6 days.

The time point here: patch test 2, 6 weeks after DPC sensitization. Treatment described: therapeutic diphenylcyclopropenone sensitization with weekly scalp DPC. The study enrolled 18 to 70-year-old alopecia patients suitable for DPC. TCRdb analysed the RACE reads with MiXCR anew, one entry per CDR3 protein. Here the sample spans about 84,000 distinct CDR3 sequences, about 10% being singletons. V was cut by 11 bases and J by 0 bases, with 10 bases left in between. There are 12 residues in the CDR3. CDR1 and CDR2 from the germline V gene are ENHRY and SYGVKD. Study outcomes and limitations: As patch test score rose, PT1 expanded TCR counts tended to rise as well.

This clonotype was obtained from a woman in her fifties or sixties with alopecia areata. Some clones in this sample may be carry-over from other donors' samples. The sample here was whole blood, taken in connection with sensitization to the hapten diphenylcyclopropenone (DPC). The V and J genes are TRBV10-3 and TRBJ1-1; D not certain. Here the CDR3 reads CAVGLMNTEAFF. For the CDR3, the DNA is TGTGCCGTCGGACTCATGAACACTGAAGCTTTCTTT.